The TCR beta chain described here comes from a study of T-cell memory formation after mild COVID-19 (dated by TCRdb to the early 2020s). About the study as a whole: TCR sequence clusters from the two donors were largely donor specific. In two donors, T-cell clones that expanded and contracted after mild COVID-19 were tracked by sequencing TCRalpha and TCRbeta repertoires over time. The cohort was made up of two young adult volunteers, one female and one male, who were previously healthy.

V is shortened by 3 bases, J by 8 bases, and the region joining them spans 23 bases. Spanning cysteine to phenylalanine, the CDR3 consists of 16 amino acids. Just CDR3 DNA is preserved here, 48 bases in frame from base 1. CDR1 and CDR2 are drawn from the germline V gene: SGDLS, YYNGEE. This clonotype has a count of ten or more. Its antigen specificity is not known. No much larger clonotype is one base removed from it; base qualities were not supplied. Ficoll-Paque density gradient centrifugation was used to isolate PBMCs. These reads were obtained on an Illumina NovaSeq 6000. TCRalpha and TCRbeta cDNA libraries were built by 5'RACE with constant-segment primers, adding sample barcodes and unique molecular identifiers. RNA was extracted from every sample with Trizol reagent. The libraries were amplified in two PCR steps, and the second step added a second sample barcode and Illumina TruSeq adapters. Sequencing of libraries was performed on an Illumina NovaSeq with 2 x 150 bp paired-end reads. As for the original processing: Reads were demultiplexed and collapsed into UMI-guided consensus sequences with migec v1.2.7. Using mixcr v2.1.11, the UMI consensuses were aligned to TRA and TRB V and J templates and assembled into clonotypes. A clonotype was counted as expanded or contracted only if both edgeR and NoisET called the change significant, with noise models trained on biological replicates. For edgeR calls, the thresholds were a false discovery rate-adjusted p below 0.01 and a log2 fold-change of 1. PCA with hierarchical clustering of max-normalized trajectories of the 1000 most abundant clonotypes was used as exploratory dynamics analysis. Each responding clone was given a CD4 or CD8 phenotype based on the CD4+ and CD8+ repertoires, which had been sequenced separately. TCRdb reran the public reads through fastp at Q25 and MiXCR, keeping productive beta chains. Under each unique CDR3 protein, matching rows form one entry showing the most common genes and DNA. TCRdb assigned the V and J calls; the authors' analysis was not used. The sample table lists roughly 280,000 distinct CDR3 sequences, around 16% of them with a count of one. The biggest ten clones account for roughly 22% of the sample.

General findings and caveats noted by the study authors: Some responding clones were detected in pre-infection memory, suggesting pre-existing cross-reactive memory T cells joined the SARS-CoV-2 response. Contracting CD4+ clones were located mainly in the CM and EM memory subsets, whereas CD8+ clones were found to be enriched in EMRA. The study included only a couple of mild cases, and larger cohorts that include severe cases with pre-infection samples were judged to be necessary. SARS-CoV-2 specificity of the second-wave clones peaking on day 37 was not confirmed. Clones that contracted from day 15 to 85 showed balanced CD4/CD8 phenotypes, whereas a second wave of clones that expanded from day 15 to 37 leaned towards CD4+.

The receptor's source is a man aged 18 to 35 who had mild COVID-19 (a few samples of this study predate the infection). The sample titles of this study are shuffled in the database, so cell type and time point are left out; the donor was told from shared clones. The chain is assembled from TRBV9 and TRBJ1-2; a tentative D call is TRBD1 (5 bases match). The sequencing input was PBMCs or a T cell subset sorted from them (not recorded which). In nucleotides, the sequence is TGTGCCAGCAGCGCCGACCCTAAGAGGGGTGTTCGGGGCTACACCTTC. Its translation is CASSADPKRGVRGYTF.